This T cell receptor (beta chain) was obtained from a study of blood T cells in healthy people across ages. Overall study findings and caveats: It was held that the diversity estimates obtained from one million T cells were underestimates.

This CDR3 contains 16 residues. Isolation of PBMCs gave at least 6 million cells per sample. Extractions gave at least 5 micrograms of total RNA per sample. Alongside a J-beta primer mix, a sample-barcoded 5' primer served in a second PCR lasting roughly 6 to 11 cycles. A single record per CDR3 protein comes from TCRdb applying MiXCR to the 5' RACE reads. The sample consists of fewer than 800,000 distinct CDR3 sequences, roughly 49% of them appearing once. Concerning this clonotype: The antigen remains unidentified.

The source of this sequence is a woman aged 55-75 years in good health. This chain uses TRBV21-1 with TRBJ2-4; TRBD1, the table's D call, was not compared with the DNA. The DNA matches TRBJ2-5 better at its end, which makes the J call doubtful. TRBV21-1 counts as a pseudogene. The sample consisted of blood. The CDR3 region is CASSEARRSGIETQYF. In nucleotides, the CDR3 is TGTGCCAGCAGCGAAGCGCGCAGGTCCGGGATTGAGACCCAGTACTTC.